This note documents a single T cell receptor beta chain sequence. Its antigen is unknown. PCR employed 60 Vbeta and 13 Jbeta primers. Sequencing used immunoSEQ multiplex PCR; TCRdb keeps in-frame clones, though not all of them. Seen here are roughly 150,000 clones, roughly 80% observed once, and the top ten hold more than 8%. This sample is drawn from a study of cytomegalovirus exposure and HLA in healthy donors. Study outcomes and limitations: Researchers reported that a few CMV-associated chains were confirmed in vitro as CMV antigen-specific. CMV serostatus was the sole immune exposure information available. Most of the TCR beta V segments (in an earlier analysis) were productive either about 87% or about 30% of the time. Researchers reported from a later analysis that most CMV-associated TCR beta chains appeared HLA-restricted.

The CDR3 runs 16 residues. Germline CDR1 MGHRA, CDR2 YSYEKL. The trim removed 2 bases at V and 2 bases at J, leaving 5 bases unmatched. Sequencing was carried out using PBMCs. This chain joins TRBV4-1 and TRBJ1-4, with TRBD1 matching over 7 bases. The receptor's source is a male donor in good health and CMV-seropositive. The CDR3, as DNA: TGCGCCAGCAGCCAACCCGCGACAGGGACTAATGAAAAACTGTTTTTT. This codes for CASSQPATGTNEKLFF.